A selection of T cell receptor beta chains follows, all from one sample in a study of low-dose radiotherapy and immunotherapy resistance in tumors. Each CDR3 protein gets one entry after TCRdb re-called the reads with MiXCR. The sample holds approximately 84,000 distinct CDR3 sequences; 17% are singletons and the top ten take less than 1.5%. The source material was PBMCs, sampled after low-dose radiotherapy plus immunotherapy. The source of these receptors is a male donor with prostate cancer. Each CDR3 is given with its conserved first and last residue. A D gene is named only where the DNA matches it firmly. Size is omitted from some rows. Given values are once, few, many or a class for expanded clones.

NA | TRBJ2-7 | TRBV5-1 | 12 | once | TGCGCCAGCAGCTTAAAACTTAACGAGCAGTACTTC | CASSLKLNEQYF
NA | TRBJ2-7 | TRBV6-2/TRBV6-3 | 15 | many | TGTGCCAGCAGTTACTCCATGGACAGCCCCTACGAGCAGTACTTC | CASSYSMDSPYEQYF
NA | TRBJ2-1 | TRBV7-9 | 15 | many | TGTGCCAGCAGCTTAGCGGTACTCAAAAGGGATGAGCAGTTCTTC | CASSLAVLKRDEQFF
TRBD2 | TRBJ2-7 | TRBV7-2 | 15 | many | TGTGCCAGCAGCTTAGGGCGGGAGGGCCTGTACGAGCAGTACTTC | CASSLGREGLYEQYF
TRBD2 | TRBJ2-1 | TRBV19 | 16 | many | TGTGCCAGTAGTCGTACCGGGACTATCCTTTACAATGAGCAGTTCTTC | CASSRTGTILYNEQFF
NA | TRBJ1-5 | TRBV6-1 | 13 | many | TGTGCCAGCAGTGACGAGGGGAATCAGCCCCAGCATTTT | CASSDEGNQPQHF
NA | TRBJ2-7 | TRBV20-1 | 15 | many | TGCAGTGCTAGACCCCCCGCAGTCGGAGTTGGTGAGCAGTACTTC | CSARPPAVGVGEQYF
TRBD2 | TRBJ2-2 | TRBV10-3 | 14 | many | TGTGCCACCTGTTTCGCGGGAGACACCGGGGAGCTGTTTTTT | CATCFAGDTGELFF
NA | TRBJ1-5 | TRBV7-8 | 16 | many | TGTGCCAGCAGCTTACGGGCAGGGGCCGACAATCAGCCCCAGCATTTT | CASSLRAGADNQPQHF
NA | TRBJ2-3 | TRBV7-9 | 18 | many | TGTGCCAGCAGCCCTCAAACGGGGCGGAAGGGCAGCACAGATACGCAGTATTTT | CASSPQTGRKGSTDTQYF
NA | TRBJ2-2 | TRBV28 | 15 | many | TGTGCCAGCAATACCGGGACACACAACACCGGGGAGCTGTTTTTT | CASNTGTHNTGELFF
NA | TRBJ2-5 | TRBV12-3/TRBV12-4 | 12 | many | TGTGCCAGCAGTGACGGTCCCGAGACCCAGTACTTC | CASSDGPETQYF
NA | TRBJ2-2 | TRBV7-8 | 13 | many | TGTGCCAGCGGACAATTTGGGACCGGGGAGCTGTTTTTT | CASGQFGTGELFF
NA | TRBJ1-2 | TRBV6-5 | 14 | many | TGTGCCAGCAGTCCTCTGAGCGGACGGAGTGGCTACACCTTC | CASSPLSGRSGYTF
NA | TRBJ2-7 | TRBV29-1 | 12 | many | TGCAGCGTTGATGGCTTTGCGGGCGAGCAGTACTTC | CSVDGFAGEQYF
TRBD2 | TRBJ2-3 | TRBV7-2 | 15 | NA | TGTGCCAGCAGCTTAGCGGGAGCGGGGACAGATACGCAGTATTTT | CASSLAGAGTDTQYF
NA | TRBJ2-6 | TRBV28 | 15 | many | TGTGCCAGCAGCGCGTCAGGGGCCGGGGCCAACGTCCTGACTTTC | CASSASGAGANVLTF
TRBD1 | TRBJ1-1 | TRBV12-3/TRBV12-4 | 14 | many | TGTGCCAGCACACGGGGACAGGCCAACACTGAAGCTTTCTTT | CASTRGQANTEAFF
NA | TRBJ1-3 | TRBV12-3/TRBV12-4 | 14 | many | TGTGCCAGCAGATCTTCGGGGGCCGGAAACACCATATATTTT | CASRSSGAGNTIYF
NA | TRBJ2-7 | TRBV6-2/TRBV6-3 | 15 | many | TGTGCCAGCAGACTGGGACTCACATTCTCCTACGAGCAGTACTTC | CASRLGLTFSYEQYF
NA | TRBJ2-3 | TRBV6-6 | 13 | NA | TGTGCCAGCAGTTACTCCAACACAGATACGCAGTATTTT | CASSYSNTDTQYF
NA | TRBJ2-1 | TRBV14 | 17 | many | TGTGCCAGCAGCCAATTCGGTGGGAGCAGCCCCTACAATGAGCAGTTCTTC | CASSQFGGSSPYNEQFF
TRBD1 | TRBJ2-6 | TRBV19 | 16 | NA | TGTGCCAGCAACGACAGGGGCAGACTTGGGGCCAACGTCCTGACTTTC | CASNDRGRLGANVLTF
TRBD1 | TRBJ2-7 | TRBV6-2/TRBV6-3 | 12 | many | TGTGCCAGCGGCGACAGGGTCTACGAGCAGTACTTC | CASGDRVYEQYF
NA | TRBJ1-2 | TRBV20-1 | 14 | few | TGCAGTGCTCTCGACAGCGGCATAAACTATGGCTACACCTTC | CSALDSGINYGYTF
TRBD1 | TRBJ1-2 | TRBV14 | 18 | many | TGTGCCAGCAGCCCCAAACTTCCCGACAGGGGCCTGAACTATGGCTACACCTTC | CASSPKLPDRGLNYGYTF
TRBD1 | TRBJ1-5 | TRBV6-2/TRBV6-3 | 15 | many | TGTGCCAGCAGTTACAACTTCAGGGGGCAACAGCCCCAGCATTTT | CASSYNFRGQQPQHF
NA | TRBJ2-7 | TRBV5-1 | 15 | many | TGCGCCAGCAGCATTGGGCCGCTCGGCCTGGGGGAGCAGTACTTC | CASSIGPLGLGEQYF
NA | TRBJ2-7 | TRBV19 | 12 | many | TGTGCCAGTAGGGGAGGATTCTACGAGCAGTACTTC | CASRGGFYEQYF
NA | TRBJ2-3 | TRBV3-1 | 15 | many | TGTGCCAGCAGCTCCTATGGCGGAAACACAGATACGCAGTATTTT | CASSSYGGNTDTQYF
TRBD2 | TRBJ2-1 | TRBV7-3 | 13 | many | TGTGCCAGCAGCTTGCTAGCGGGAGTCGAGCAGTTCTTC | CASSLLAGVEQFF
TRBD2 | TRBJ2-1 | TRBV6-2/TRBV6-3 | 15 | many | TGTGCCAGCACCCAGGGGGGACTAGCCAACAATGAGCAGTTCTTC | CASTQGGLANNEQFF
TRBD2 | TRBJ2-1 | TRBV19 | 15 | many | TGTGCCAGTAGTATGACAGGCCTAGCGGGTCGTAAACAGTTCTTC | CASSMTGLAGRKQFF
TRBD1 | TRBJ2-7 | TRBV7-9 | 13 | many | TGTGCCAGCAGCCGGGACAGGGGGAGAGAGCAGTACTTC | CASSRDRGREQYF
TRBD2 | TRBJ2-5 | TRBV5-4 | 17 | many | TGTGCCAGCAGCTTTATGGGTCGACTAGCGGGAGTGGAGACCCAGTACTTC | CASSFMGRLAGVETQYF
NA | TRBJ2-3 | TRBV27 | 15 | many | TGTGCCAGCAGTTTAACGGCGGGACGGCTTGATACGCAGTATTTT | CASSLTAGRLDTQYF
NA | TRBJ1-2 | TRBV6-2/TRBV6-3 | 15 | many | TGTGCCAGCAGCCCCGCCGGGGGAAATAACTATGGCTACACCTTC | CASSPAGGNNYGYTF
TRBD1 | TRBJ1-2 | TRBV29-1 | 13 | many | TGCAGCGTGGGACAGGGAAACGGCTATGGCTACACCTTC | CSVGQGNGYGYTF
NA | TRBJ2-5 | TRBV6-5 | 12 | medium-sized | TGTGCCAGCAGACCCGCCCGGGGGACCCAGTACTTC | CASRPARGTQYF
NA | TRBJ1-2 | TRBV28 | 14 | NA | TGTGCCAGCATTACGGGGACAAGAGGCTATGGCTACACCTTC | CASITGTRGYGYTF
NA | TRBJ2-7 | TRBV11-2 | 16 | NA | TGTGCCAGCAGCTTAGCTGGTCCGCATTTTAATTCACCCCTCCACTTC | CASSLAGPHFNSPLHF
TRBD1 | TRBJ1-5 | TRBV10-3 | 14 | many | TGTGCCATCAGTGATTCAGGGGGAAATCAGCCCCAGCATTTT | CAISDSGGNQPQHF
TRBD2 | TRBJ2-7 | TRBV18 | 14 | many | TGTGCCAGCTCACCTTCTAGCGGGAATTACGAGCAGTACTTC | CASSPSSGNYEQYF
TRBD1 | TRBJ1-2 | TRBV14 | 15 | many | TGTGCCAGCAGCCAAGGTCGGACAGGGGGCTATGGCTACACCTTC | CASSQGRTGGYGYTF
NA | TRBJ2-5 | TRBV15 | 12 | many | TGTGCCACCGCCCAGGGGTGGGGGACCCAGTACTTC | CATAQGWGTQYF
NA | TRBJ2-5 | TRBV18 | 18 | many | TGTGCCAGCTCACCAAACCCGGTCCTACAGCGTTCCGAAGAGACCCAGTACTTC | CASSPNPVLQRSEETQYF
NA | TRBJ1-4 | TRBV13 | 14 | many | TGTGCCAGCAGCTTACTCTTCGGGGGGGAAAAACTGTTTTTT | CASSLLFGGEKLFF
TRBD1 | TRBJ1-5 | TRBV28 | 15 | many | TGTGCCAGCAGTGGGGGAGGGGGCGGCAATCAGCCCCAGCATTTT | CASSGGGGGNQPQHF
TRBD1 | TRBJ1-2 | TRBV5-8 | 14 | many | TGTGCCAGCAGCTTGGGGACAGGGCGCTATGGCTACACCTTC | CASSLGTGRYGYTF
NA | TRBJ1-5 | TRBV19 | 16 | many | TGTGCCAGTACCCCGAGCCTGGGATTTAGCAATCAGCCCCAGCATTTT | CASTPSLGFSNQPQHF
NA | TRBJ1-2 | TRBV5-8 | 20 | NA | NA | CASSFYICSARVRLNYGYTF
TRBD1 | TRBJ1-2 | TRBV30 | 12 | many | TGTGCCTGGAGTCGGGACAGGGTTGGCTACACCTTC | CAWSRDRVGYTF
NA | TRBJ1-6 | TRBV6-5 | 15 | many | TGTGCCAGCAGACCTCGGGCAGGAGGGAATTCACCCCTCCACTTT | CASRPRAGGNSPLHF